This T cell receptor delta chain was profiled in a study of gamma-delta chains in newborns, infants, children. Study-level information: Polyclonal expansion of innate γδ T cells after birth follows microbial exposure.

With respect to this clone: The protein in TCRdb stems from a much larger clone and differs at residue 11 from this DNA's translation, likely a read error; here the protein is translated from the DNA.

With CATT, TCRdb re-called clones from the reads. There are some 5,700 delta-chain clones in the sample; less than 2.5% occur only once, and over 10% lies in the top ten. The clonotype was recovered from a child who was a newborn, infant or young child, either healthy, febrile or measles-vaccinated (not recorded which). The specimen was blood.

Written as DNA, the CDR3 is TGTGCCTGTGAACTACTGGGGGACAAGACAGTACAACTCTTCTTT. Its translation: CACELLGDKTVQLFF. The V and J genes are TRDV2 and TRDJ2; 9 positions match TRDD3. Per germline, CDR1 GEAIGNYY and CDR2 EKD. CDR3 length equals 15 residues.